A selection of T cell receptor beta chains follows, all from one sample in a study of radiation and T cells in renal cell carcinoma. The assay was immunoSEQ multiplex PCR, and TCRdb's table has in-frame clones only and misses some. The sample contains roughly 61,000 clones, around three quarters of which appear only once. The source material was blood, sampled from a patient whose treatment included radiotherapy and nephrectomy. The receptors were sampled from a man aged 55-75 years with renal cell carcinoma. CDR3s include the opening cysteine and the closing phenylalanine or tryptophan. Each record gives: clone size, J gene, V gene, D gene, CDR3 protein, CDR3 DNA. The D gene is left open where the match is weak. Clone size is stated in some rows and not others, as once, few, many or a class when expanded.

clone_size: -; j_call: TRBJ1-2; v_call: TRBV19; d_call: -; cdr3_aa: CASSMILGINYGYTF; cdr3_nt: TGTGCCAGTAGTATGATTTTGGGAATTAACTATGGCTACACCTTC
clone_size: -; j_call: TRBJ2-1; v_call: TRBV19; d_call: TRBD2; cdr3_aa: CASSIWTSGRSYNEQFF; cdr3_nt: TGTGCCAGTAGTATTTGGACTAGCGGGAGATCCTACAATGAGCAGTTCTTC
clone_size: -; j_call: TRBJ1-1; v_call: TRBV7-9; d_call: TRBD1; cdr3_aa: CASSAGTGNLVTEAFF; cdr3_nt: TGTGCCAGCAGCGCCGGGACAGGGAACCTGGTTACTGAAGCTTTCTTT
clone_size: -; j_call: TRBJ1-5; v_call: TRBV6-5; d_call: -; cdr3_aa: CASSYDGTSNQPQHF; cdr3_nt: TGTGCCAGCAGTTACGATGGGACCAGCAATCAGCCCCAGCATTTT
clone_size: -; j_call: TRBJ2-5; v_call: TRBV7-8; d_call: -; cdr3_aa: CASSLRALRTETQYF; cdr3_nt: TGTGCCAGCAGCTTACGGGCACTAAGAACGGAGACCCAGTACTTC
clone_size: once; j_call: TRBJ2-3; v_call: TRBV10-3; d_call: -; cdr3_aa: CAINRGASSTDTQYF; cdr3_nt: TGTGCCATCAATAGGGGGGCCTCTAGCACAGATACGCAGTATTTT
clone_size: -; j_call: TRBJ2-6; v_call: TRBV7-2; d_call: TRBD1; cdr3_aa: CASSSSGTGLAGANVLTF; cdr3_nt: TGTGCCAGCAGCTCTTCGGGGACAGGTCTGGCTGGGGCCAACGTCCTGACTTTC
clone_size: few; j_call: TRBJ1-1; v_call: TRBV4-1; d_call: -; cdr3_aa: CASSQDLGRRFF; cdr3_nt: TGCGCCAGCAGCCAAGATCTTGGCCGAAGATTCTTT
clone_size: -; j_call: TRBJ2-3; v_call: TRBV5-1; d_call: TRBD2; cdr3_aa: CASSLTSGGTDTQYF; cdr3_nt: TGCGCCAGCAGCTTGACTAGCGGGGGCACAGATACGCAGTATTTT
clone_size: -; j_call: TRBJ1-5; v_call: TRBV18; d_call: -; cdr3_aa: CASSRRVGSDQPQHF; cdr3_nt: TGTGCCAGCTCACGGCGGGTGGGGTCGGATCAGCCCCAGCATTTT
clone_size: few; j_call: TRBJ1-2; v_call: TRBV29-1; d_call: -; cdr3_aa: CSVVFWEEYGYTF; cdr3_nt: TGCAGCGTGGTTTTCTGGGAGGAGTATGGCTACACCTTC
clone_size: -; j_call: TRBJ1-5; v_call: TRBV28; d_call: -; cdr3_aa: CASGTEGTVNQPQHF; cdr3_nt: TGTGCCAGCGGGACCGAAGGGACTGTCAATCAGCCCCAGCATTTT
clone_size: -; j_call: TRBJ2-2; v_call: TRBV5-1; d_call: -; cdr3_aa: CASSLLSGSNTGELFF; cdr3_nt: TGCGCCAGCAGCTTGTTATCCGGGTCTAACACCGGGGAGCTGTTTTTT
clone_size: -; j_call: TRBJ2-1; v_call: TRBV11-2; d_call: TRBD2; cdr3_aa: CASSTAGGSASEQFF; cdr3_nt: TGTGCCAGCAGCACTGCAGGCGGGAGCGCAAGTGAGCAGTTCTTC
clone_size: -; j_call: TRBJ2-5; v_call: TRBV6-5; d_call: -; cdr3_aa: CASSYTGAGRKETQYF; cdr3_nt: TGTGCCAGCAGTTATACTGGTGCAGGGAGGAAGGAGACCCAGTACTTC
clone_size: -; j_call: TRBJ2-5; v_call: TRBV19; d_call: -; cdr3_aa: CASSIVLRAAGQETQYF; cdr3_nt: TGTGCCAGTAGTATAGTCCTTAGGGCCGCCGGACAAGAGACCCAGTACTTC
clone_size: -; j_call: TRBJ1-2; v_call: TRBV4-1; d_call: TRBD1; cdr3_aa: CASSQTGELGYGYTF; cdr3_nt: TGCGCCAGCAGCCAAACAGGGGAGCTCGGCTATGGCTACACCTTC
clone_size: -; j_call: TRBJ1-6; v_call: TRBV10-3; d_call: -; cdr3_aa: CAIAMARGHSPLHF; cdr3_nt: TGTGCCATCGCAATGGCTAGGGGTCATTCACCCCTCCACTTT
clone_size: few; j_call: TRBJ2-2; v_call: TRBV6-4; d_call: TRBD2; cdr3_aa: CASSPLAGANTGELFF; cdr3_nt: TGTGCCAGCAGTCCTCTAGCGGGCGCGAACACCGGGGAGCTGTTTTTT
clone_size: -; j_call: TRBJ2-3; v_call: TRBV25-1; d_call: -; cdr3_aa: CASSGRQDTQYF; cdr3_nt: TGTGCCAGCAGCGGACGGCAAGATACGCAGTATTTT
clone_size: -; j_call: TRBJ2-5; v_call: TRBV2; d_call: -; cdr3_aa: CASSEDGLWETQYF; cdr3_nt: TGTGCCAGCAGTGAAGATGGGTTGTGGGAGACCCAGTACTTC
clone_size: -; j_call: TRBJ2-5; v_call: TRBV18; d_call: -; cdr3_aa: CASSPTVRGGETQYF; cdr3_nt: TGTGCCAGCTCACCCACGGTCAGGGGTGGCGAGACCCAGTACTTC
clone_size: -; j_call: TRBJ2-5; v_call: TRBV9; d_call: TRBD2; cdr3_aa: CASSVGASGGPETQYF; cdr3_nt: TGTGCCAGCAGCGTAGGGGCTAGCGGGGGACCAGAGACCCAGTACTTC
clone_size: -; j_call: TRBJ1-4; v_call: TRBV7-6; d_call: -; cdr3_aa: CASSLAQGRRVEKLFF; cdr3_nt: TGTGCCAGCAGCTTAGCGCAGGGTAGGAGGGTTGAAAAACTGTTTTTT
clone_size: -; j_call: TRBJ1-2; v_call: TRBV30; d_call: -; cdr3_aa: CAWSVGQGIYHGYTF; cdr3_nt: TGTGCCTGGAGTGTAGGGCAGGGTATTTATCATGGCTACACCTTC
clone_size: -; j_call: TRBJ2-3; v_call: TRBV15; d_call: TRBD2; cdr3_aa: CATSSISGGADTQYF; cdr3_nt: TGTGCCACCAGCAGTATCAGCGGGGGGGCCGATACGCAGTATTTT
clone_size: few; j_call: TRBJ1-1; v_call: TRBV7-9; d_call: TRBD1; cdr3_aa: CASSHPGQGAANTEAFF; cdr3_nt: TGTGCCAGCAGCCACCCGGGGCAGGGGGCTGCGAACACTGAAGCTTTCTTT
clone_size: -; j_call: TRBJ1-1; v_call: TRBV10-2; d_call: TRBD1; cdr3_aa: CASKETGTVAFF; cdr3_nt: TGCGCCAGCAAGGAAACCGGGACAGTCGCTTTCTTT
clone_size: -; j_call: TRBJ2-6; v_call: TRBV27; d_call: TRBD1; cdr3_aa: CASSSGQVISGANVLTF; cdr3_nt: TGTGCCAGCAGTTCGGGACAGGTAATCTCTGGGGCCAACGTCCTGACTTTC
clone_size: -; j_call: TRBJ2-4; v_call: TRBV7-2; d_call: TRBD2; cdr3_aa: CASSSGLAGVIQYF; cdr3_nt: TGTGCCAGCAGCTCTGGACTAGCGGGAGTCATTCAGTACTTC
clone_size: -; j_call: TRBJ1-3; v_call: TRBV30; d_call: TRBD1; cdr3_aa: CAWTTTGVGNTIYF; cdr3_nt: TGTGCCTGGACTACGACAGGGGTCGGAAACACCATATATTTT
clone_size: -; j_call: TRBJ1-2; v_call: TRBV19; d_call: -; cdr3_aa: CASSIRASLYYGYTF; cdr3_nt: TGTGCCAGTAGTATAAGGGCAAGCTTGTACTATGGCTACACCTTC
clone_size: few; j_call: TRBJ1-2; v_call: TRBV5-4; d_call: TRBD1; cdr3_aa: CASSTGTVMNYGYTF; cdr3_nt: TGTGCCAGCAGCACAGGGACAGTCATGAACTATGGCTACACCTTC
clone_size: -; j_call: TRBJ2-1; v_call: TRBV30; d_call: TRBD2; cdr3_aa: CAWNLDGLAASYNEQFF; cdr3_nt: TGTGCCTGGAACCTGGACGGACTAGCGGCCTCCTACAATGAGCAGTTCTTC
clone_size: -; j_call: TRBJ1-1; v_call: TRBV20-1; d_call: -; cdr3_aa: CSALRTVEAFF; cdr3_nt: TGCAGTGCTCTCCGGACAGTTGAAGCTTTCTTT
clone_size: -; j_call: TRBJ1-2; v_call: TRBV4-3; d_call: TRBD1; cdr3_aa: CASSHTGGGYTF; cdr3_nt: TGCGCCAGCAGCCATACAGGGGGCGGCTACACCTTC
clone_size: -; j_call: TRBJ2-2; v_call: TRBV7-2; d_call: TRBD1; cdr3_aa: CASSVRTGGATGELFF; cdr3_nt: TGTGCCAGCAGCGTACGGACAGGGGGGGCCACCGGGGAGCTGTTTTTT